The entry that follows covers one T cell receptor (beta chain) sequence. The sequenced fragment ends 3 residues before the CDR3 boundary, so the rest is inferred from the germline J gene. Blood samples were heparinized, about 5 to 9 ml per donor. In germline, CDR1 is LNHDA, CDR2 SQIVND (reference sequence). V shed 7 bases, J shed 0 bases, and the junction held 2 bases outside the gene matches. The CDR3 has 14 residues. The data were obtained in a study of T cell clonality in common variable immunodeficiency. Assay: immunoSEQ multiplex PCR; the TCRdb copy retains only in-frame clones and omits some. The sample is made up of roughly 28,000 clones, none counted only once.

The sequence was obtained from a person aged 18 to 75 in good health. V usage is TRBV19 and J usage is TRBJ2-3, with 9 bases aligning to TRBD2. The sample consisted of peripheral blood mononuclear cells. CDR3: CASKTSGSTDTQYF. Partial CDR3 DNA: TGTGCCAGTAAGACTAGCGGAAGCACAGATACG.